This TCR beta chain is from a study of blood T cell repertoires in COVID-19. Study information: Sites across the United States, Italy and Spain contributed samples from acute and convalescent COVID-19. PBMCs, B-cell-depleted T cells, or T cells provided the cDNA or gDNA that made up the material.

Trimming at V came to 2 bases and at J to 5 bases, leaving 9 bases not matched to a gene. Germline V CDR1 and CDR2: LGHDT, YNNKEL (reference sequence). CDR3 length equals 16 residues. Authors' processing steps: The assay estimated nucleated cells by amplifying reference gene primers. Clones were read by immunoSEQ multiplex PCR, and TCRdb kept only the in-frame ones, dropping some. D and trimming come from the DNA, and the V and J calls and clone size come from that table. The data show some 170,000 clones, approximately 84% seen once. Specimen: peripheral blood. The clonotype was recovered from a man aged 40-49 years with acute or convalescent COVID-19. V and J are TRBV3-1 (or the pseudogene TRBV3-2) and TRBJ1-2; 9 positions match TRBD1. CDR3 region: CASSQRMGQGTYGYTF. The CDR3 DNA reads as TGTGCCAGCAGCCAAAGAATGGGACAGGGAACTTATGGCTACACCTTC.